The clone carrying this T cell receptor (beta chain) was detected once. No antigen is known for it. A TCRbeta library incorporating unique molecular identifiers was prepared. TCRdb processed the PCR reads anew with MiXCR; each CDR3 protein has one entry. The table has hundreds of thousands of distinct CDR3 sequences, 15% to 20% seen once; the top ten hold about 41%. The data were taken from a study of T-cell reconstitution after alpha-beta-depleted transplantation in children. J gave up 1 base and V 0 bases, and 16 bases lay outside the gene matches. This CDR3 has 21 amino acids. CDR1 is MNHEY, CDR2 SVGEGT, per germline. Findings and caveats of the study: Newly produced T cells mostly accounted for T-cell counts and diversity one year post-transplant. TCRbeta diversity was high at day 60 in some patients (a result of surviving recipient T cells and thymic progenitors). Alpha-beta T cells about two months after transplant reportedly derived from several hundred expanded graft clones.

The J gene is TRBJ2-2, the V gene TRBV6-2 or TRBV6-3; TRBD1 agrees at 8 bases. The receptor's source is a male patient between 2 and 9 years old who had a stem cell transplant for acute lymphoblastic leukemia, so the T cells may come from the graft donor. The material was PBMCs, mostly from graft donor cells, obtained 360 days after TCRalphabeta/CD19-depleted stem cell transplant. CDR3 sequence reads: CASSYSLGQAKIRRNTGELFF. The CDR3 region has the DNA TGTGCCAGCAGTTACTCCCTGGGACAGGCCAAGATTAGGAGGAACACCGGGGAGCTGTTTTTT.